This is a list of T cell receptor beta chains from one sample in a study of T cells in localized non-small cell lung cancer. Here immunoSEQ multiplex PCR was the method, and the copy in TCRdb shows in-frame clones only, minus some. The sample contains more than 1,500 clones, about 31% of which appear only once. This material consisted of normal lung tissue next to the tumor, taken before any cancer treatment. The source is a male donor at least 60 years old with stage II squamous cell lung carcinoma. The CDR3 runs from the conserved cysteine through the conserved F or W. D genes are given only for firm matches. Not every row has a clone size; where given, it reads once, few, many or a size class.

J gene,V gene,clone size,D gene,CDR3 length,CDR3 protein,CDR3 DNA
TRBJ2-2,TRBV7-3,few,.,17,CASSLTPTAVGTGELFF,TGTGCCAGCAGCTTAACCCCGACGGCGGTGGGCACCGGGGAGCTGTTTTTT
TRBJ2-7,TRBV9,.,.,12,CASSELSYEQYF,TGTGCCAGCAGTGAGCTCAGCTACGAGCAGTACTTC
TRBJ1-1,TRBV6-8,few,.,13,CASSLVGPSEAFF,TGTGCCAGCAGTCTCGTTGGACCATCTGAAGCTTTCTTT
TRBJ1-2,TRBV19,few,TRBD1,13,CASSIDRGHGYTF,TGTGCCAGTAGTATCGACAGGGGGCATGGCTACACCTTC
TRBJ1-5,TRBV19,.,.,14,CASMGGGGNQPQHF,TGTGCCAGTATGGGAGGGGGAGGCAATCAGCCCCAGCATTTT
TRBJ2-6,TRBV29-1,.,.,14,CSVRGGPGANVLTF,TGCAGCGTCCGAGGCGGCCCTGGGGCCAACGTCCTGACTTTC
TRBJ2-3,TRBV6-8,few,.,12,CASRRLADTQYF,TGTGCCAGCAGGAGACTAGCAGATACGCAGTATTTT
TRBJ2-1,TRBV6-8,few,.,12,CASTQGGNEQFF,TGTGCCAGCACCCAAGGAGGGAATGAGCAGTTCTTC
TRBJ2-3,TRBV11-3,few,TRBD2,18,CASSLVGTSGTSTDTQYF,TGTGCCAGCAGCTTAGTGGGGACTAGCGGGACTAGCACAGATACGCAGTATTTT
TRBJ1-1,TRBV29-1,.,.,14,CSVGIPGHGTEAFF,TGCAGCGTCGGAATTCCGGGACACGGCACTGAAGCTTTCTTT
TRBJ1-1,TRBV4-1,.,TRBD1,15,CASSQDYRGRTEAFF,TGCGCCAGCAGCCAAGACTACAGGGGGCGAACTGAAGCTTTCTTT
TRBJ2-2,TRBV19,.,TRBD2,16,CASSPGLAANTGELFF,TGTGCCAGTAGCCCAGGACTAGCGGCGAACACCGGGGAGCTGTTTTTT
TRBJ1-5,TRBV28,.,TRBD1,15,CASSSGQGARQPQHF,TGTGCCAGCAGCTCCGGACAGGGGGCAAGGCAGCCCCAGCATTTT
TRBJ2-4,TRBV1,few,.,17,CASSQDTRGSGKNIQYF,TGCGCCAGCAGCCAAGACACCAGGGGTTCGGGCAAAAACATTCAGTACTTC
TRBJ1-2,TRBV18,.,TRBD1,15,CASSPTEDRELGYTF,TGTGCCAGCTCACCCACCGAGGACAGGGAGCTGGGCTACACCTTC
TRBJ2-3,TRBV6-8,.,TRBD2,16,CASSYSPSGGGDTQYF,TGTGCCAGCAGTTACTCACCTAGCGGGGGAGGGGATACGCAGTATTTT
TRBJ2-1,TRBV9,few,.,21,CASSLGLRLEAYEGAYNEQFF,TGTGCCAGCAGCTTAGGGTTGCGGTTGGAGGCCTACGAGGGAGCCTACAATGAGCAGTTCTTC
TRBJ1-5,TRBV6-8,.,.,14,CAISQDTSNQPQHF,TGTGCCATCAGTCAGGACACTAGCAATCAGCCCCAGCATTTT
TRBJ2-5,TRBV6-8,few,TRBD2,15,CASSQPGLARETQYF,TGTGCCAGCAGCCAACCCGGACTAGCGCGGGAGACCCAGTACTTC
TRBJ1-6,TRBV9,few,.,14,CASRFGRDDSPLHF,TGTGCCAGCAGATTCGGCAGGGATGATTCACCCCTCCACTTT
TRBJ2-5,TRBV28,.,.,13,CASSSIQGETQYF,TGTGCCAGCAGTTCTATTCAAGGAGAGACCCAGTACTTC
TRBJ2-7,TRBV4-1,few,.,16,CASSQVPGPTLYEQYF,TGCGCCAGCAGCCAAGTGCCGGGACCGACCTTGTACGAGCAGTACTTC
TRBJ2-7,TRBV11-3,.,.,16,CASSQLGQSRSYEQYF,TGTGCCAGCAGCCAATTAGGGCAGTCGAGGTCCTACGAGCAGTACTTC
TRBJ2-5,TRBV9,few,.,14,CASTRGGGFETQYF,TGTGCCAGCACTAGGGGAGGGGGCTTCGAGACCCAGTACTTC
TRBJ2-5,TRBV25-1,medium-sized,TRBD1,14,CASSELGQGETQYF,TGTGCCAGCAGTGAGTTGGGACAGGGAGAGACCCAGTACTTC
TRBJ2-4,TRBV10-2,.,TRBD2,18,CASRETSGRGLAKNIQYF,TGCGCCAGCAGGGAAACTAGCGGGAGGGGGCTAGCCAAAAACATTCAGTACTTC
TRBJ2-1,TRBV19,.,TRBD2,16,CASSIRGELTYNEQFF,TGTGCCAGTAGTATTCGGGGGGAACTGACCTACAATGAGCAGTTCTTC
TRBJ1-1,TRBV6-8,medium-sized,.,14,CASSYSHGRTEAFF,TGTGCCAGCAGTTACTCCCACGGGAGGACTGAAGCTTTCTTT
TRBJ2-1,TRBV12-5,.,.,12,CASGPGSDEQFF,TGTGCTAGTGGTCCAGGGTCGGATGAGCAGTTCTTC
TRBJ1-1,TRBV28,.,.,13,CASSWGGLTEAFF,TGTGCCAGCAGTTGGGGAGGATTGACTGAAGCTTTCTTT
TRBJ1-4,TRBV5-1,.,TRBD1,15,CASKGQVATNEKLFF,TGCGCCAGCAAAGGACAGGTTGCAACTAATGAAAAACTGTTTTTT
TRBJ2-1,TRBV19,.,.,14,CASSISRDYNEQFF,TGTGCCAGTAGTATATCACGGGACTACAATGAGCAGTTCTTC
TRBJ2-4,TRBV12-5,.,.,14,CASGRGSAKNIQYF,TGTGCTAGTGGGAGGGGCTCAGCCAAAAACATTCAGTACTTC
TRBJ2-1,TRBV11-3,once,.,15,CASSPVGGMPNEQFF,TGTGCCAGCAGCCCCGTCGGCGGGATGCCCAATGAGCAGTTCTTC
TRBJ2-3,TRBV11-3,.,TRBD2,15,CASSPSGGDTDTQYF,TGTGCCAGCAGCCCTAGCGGGGGGGACACAGATACGCAGTATTTT
TRBJ1-2,TRBV28,.,.,15,CASSYVGQVVGGYTF,TGTGCCAGCAGTTATGTAGGGCAGGTAGTTGGTGGCTACACCTTC
TRBJ1-3,TRBV28,.,.,15,CASSPLGGVGDAIYF,TGTGCCAGCAGCCCCCTCGGCGGGGTAGGGGACGCCATATATTTT
TRBJ1-3,TRBV28,few,.,12,CATWVNRNTIYF,TGTGCCACTTGGGTTAACAGAAACACCATATATTTT
TRBJ2-3,TRBV28,.,.,17,CASRSNEQADLTDTQYF,TGTGCCAGCAGAAGTAACGAACAGGCAGACCTCACAGATACGCAGTATTTT
TRBJ2-7,TRBV9,.,TRBD2,16,CASSEGASGGGGEQYF,TGTGCCAGCAGTGAAGGGGCTAGCGGGGGCGGAGGTGAGCAGTACTTC
TRBJ1-1,TRBV29-1,few,.,14,CSVGAPGKGTEAFF,TGCAGCGTTGGGGCGCCTGGGAAGGGCACTGAAGCTTTCTTT
TRBJ2-1,TRBV6-8,.,TRBD2,15,CASSILAGINNEQFF,TGTGCCAGCAGTATACTAGCGGGGATTAACAATGAGCAGTTCTTC
TRBJ1-2,TRBV12-5,.,.,11,CASKSDWSYTF,TGTGCCAGCAAATCCGACTGGAGCTACACCTTC
TRBJ1-6,TRBV5-1,.,.,18,CASSLTGRDRVGNSPLHF,TGCGCCAGCAGCTTGACGGGACGGGACCGTGTTGGAAATTCACCCCTCCACTTT
TRBJ2-7,TRBV7-5,.,.,14,CASSPRDRAYEQYF,TGTGCCAGCAGCCCCCGGGACAGGGCCTACGAGCAGTACTTC
TRBJ2-1,TRBV11-3,few,.,15,CASSLDNAGYNEQFF,TGTGCCAGCAGCTTAGACAACGCCGGGTACAATGAGCAGTTCTTC
TRBJ1-1,TRBV6-8,few,.,15,CASSYSPGGDTEAFF,TGTGCCAGCAGTTATTCGCCAGGCGGAGACACTGAAGCTTTCTTT
TRBJ1-4,TRBV11-3,.,.,18,CASSQRAMAGATNEKLFF,TGTGCCAGCAGCCAAAGGGCGATGGCTGGGGCAACTAATGAAAAACTGTTTTTT
TRBJ2-7,TRBV19,.,TRBD1,14,CASSTDREVNEQYF,TGTGCCAGTAGTACGGACAGGGAAGTAAACGAGCAGTACTTC
TRBJ1-3,TRBV30,.,.,14,CASADTGAGNTIYF,TGTGCCTCGGCGGACACCGGGGCCGGAAACACCATATATTTT
TRBJ1-2,TRBV11-3,medium-sized,TRBD1,15,CASSSTGTGADGYTF,TGTGCCAGCAGTAGTACCGGGACAGGCGCGGATGGCTACACCTTC
TRBJ2-7,TRBV18,.,TRBD2,15,CASSPGTSADYEQYF,TGTGCCAGCTCACCAGGGACTAGCGCTGACTACGAGCAGTACTTC
TRBJ2-3,TRBV28,few,.,14,CASSFVAGTDTQYF,TGTGCCAGCAGTTTTGTTGCGGGAACAGATACGCAGTATTTT